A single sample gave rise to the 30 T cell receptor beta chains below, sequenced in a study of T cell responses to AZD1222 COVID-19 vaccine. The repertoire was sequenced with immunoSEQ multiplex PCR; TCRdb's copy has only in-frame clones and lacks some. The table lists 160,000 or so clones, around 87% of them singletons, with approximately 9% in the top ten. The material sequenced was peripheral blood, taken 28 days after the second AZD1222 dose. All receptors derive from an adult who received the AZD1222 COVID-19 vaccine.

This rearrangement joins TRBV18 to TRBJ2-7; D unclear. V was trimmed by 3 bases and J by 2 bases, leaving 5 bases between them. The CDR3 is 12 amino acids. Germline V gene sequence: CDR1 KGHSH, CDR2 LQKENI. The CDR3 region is CASSPFPYEQYF. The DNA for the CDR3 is TGTGCCAGCTCACCGTTCCCCTACGAGCAGTACTTC.

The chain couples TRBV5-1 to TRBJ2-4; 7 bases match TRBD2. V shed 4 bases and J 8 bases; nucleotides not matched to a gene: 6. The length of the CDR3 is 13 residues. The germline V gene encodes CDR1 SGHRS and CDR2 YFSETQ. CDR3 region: CASSVDGRYIQYF. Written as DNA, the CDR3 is TGCGCCAGCAGCGTGGACGGGAGGTACATTCAGTACTTC.

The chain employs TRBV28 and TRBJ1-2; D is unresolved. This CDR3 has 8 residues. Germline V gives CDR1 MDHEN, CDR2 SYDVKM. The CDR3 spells CALTGYTF. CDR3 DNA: TGTGCACTGACGGGCTACACCTTC.

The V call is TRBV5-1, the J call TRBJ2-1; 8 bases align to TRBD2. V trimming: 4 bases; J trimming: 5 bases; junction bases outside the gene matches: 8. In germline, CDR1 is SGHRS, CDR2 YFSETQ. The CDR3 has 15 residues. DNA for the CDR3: TGCGCCAGCAGCCCGGTTGGGACTAGGGACAATGAGCAGTTCTTC. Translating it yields CASSPVGTRDNEQFF.

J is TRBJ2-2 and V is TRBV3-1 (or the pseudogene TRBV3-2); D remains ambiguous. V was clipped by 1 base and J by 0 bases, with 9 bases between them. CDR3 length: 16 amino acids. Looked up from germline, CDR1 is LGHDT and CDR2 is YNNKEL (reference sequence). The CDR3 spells CASSQVRPTNTGELFF. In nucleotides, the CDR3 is TGTGCCAGCAGCCAAGTCCGGCCCACGAACACCGGGGAGCTGTTTTTT.

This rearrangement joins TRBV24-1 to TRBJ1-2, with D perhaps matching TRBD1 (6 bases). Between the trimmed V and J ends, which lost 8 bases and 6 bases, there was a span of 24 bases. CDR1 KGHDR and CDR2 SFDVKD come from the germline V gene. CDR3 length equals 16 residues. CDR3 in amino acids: CATKRGFGGPDDGYTF. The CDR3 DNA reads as TGTGCCACCAAGAGGGGATTCGGGGGCCCCGACGATGGCTACACCTTC.

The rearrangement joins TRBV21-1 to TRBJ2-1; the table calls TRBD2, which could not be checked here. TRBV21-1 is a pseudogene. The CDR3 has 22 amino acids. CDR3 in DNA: TGTGCCAGCAGCAAAGGGGGTGGTACAGGACTAGCGGGAGGGCCGGGCTACAATGAGCAGTTCTTC. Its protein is CASSKGGGTGLAGGPGYNEQFF.

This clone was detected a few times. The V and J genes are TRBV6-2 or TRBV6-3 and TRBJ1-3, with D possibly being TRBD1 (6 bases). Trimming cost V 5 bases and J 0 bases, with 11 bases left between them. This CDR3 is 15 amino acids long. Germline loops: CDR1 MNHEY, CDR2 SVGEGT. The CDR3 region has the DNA TGTGCCAGCAGTCCAGACAGGAGCTCTGGAAACACCATATATTTT. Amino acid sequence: CASSPDRSSGNTIYF.

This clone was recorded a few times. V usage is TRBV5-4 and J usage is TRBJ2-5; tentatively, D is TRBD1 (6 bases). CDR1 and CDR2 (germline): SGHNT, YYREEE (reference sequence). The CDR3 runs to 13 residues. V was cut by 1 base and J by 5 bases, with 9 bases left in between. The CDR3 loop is CASSLQGTETQYF. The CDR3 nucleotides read TGTGCCAGCAGCTTGCAGGGGACGGAGACCCAGTACTTC.

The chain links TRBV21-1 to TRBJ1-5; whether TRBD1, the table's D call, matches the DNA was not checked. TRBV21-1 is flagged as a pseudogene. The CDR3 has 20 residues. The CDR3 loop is CASSKSDSVYRILSNQPQHF. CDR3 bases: TGTGCCAGCAGCAAAAGCGACAGCGTATACAGGATTCTTAGCAATCAGCCCCAGCATTTT.

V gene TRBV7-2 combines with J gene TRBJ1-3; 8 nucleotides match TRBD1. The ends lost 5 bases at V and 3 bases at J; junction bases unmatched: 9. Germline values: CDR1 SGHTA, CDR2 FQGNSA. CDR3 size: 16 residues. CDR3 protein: CASSTHGQGLGNTIYF. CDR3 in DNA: TGTGCCAGCAGCACGCACGGACAGGGCCTTGGAAACACCATATATTTT.

The CDR3 DNA follows: TGTGCCAGCAGTTTCCGGGATCCTCCCTTACAAGAGCAGTACTTC. It encodes CASSFRDPPLQEQYF. This rearrangement joins TRBV5-6 to TRBJ2-7, with D tentatively TRBD2 (5 bases). Germline CDR1 SGHDT, CDR2 YYEEEE. Trimming pared 5 bases from V and 7 bases from J, leaving 22 bases between. This CDR3 has 15 residues. The full variable domain, its missing parts supplied by reference TRBV5-6 and TRBJ2-7, is DAGVTQSPTHLIKTRGQQVTLRCSPKSGHDTVSWYQQALGQGPQFIFQYYEEEERQRGNFPDRFSGHQFPNYSSELNVNALLLGDSALYLCASSFRDPPLQEQYFGPGTRLTVT.

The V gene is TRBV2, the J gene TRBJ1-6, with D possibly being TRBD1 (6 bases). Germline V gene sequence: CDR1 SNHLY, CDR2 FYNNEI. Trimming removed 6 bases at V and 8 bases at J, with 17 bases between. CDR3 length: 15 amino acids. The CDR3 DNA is TGTGCCAGCAGGGAAACAGGGTTGAGTTATTCACCCCTCCACTTT. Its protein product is CASRETGLSYSPLHF.

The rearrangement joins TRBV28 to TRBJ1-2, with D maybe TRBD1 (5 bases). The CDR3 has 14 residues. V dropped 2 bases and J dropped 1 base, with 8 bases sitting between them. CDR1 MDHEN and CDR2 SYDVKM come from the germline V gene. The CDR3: CASSLTDNNYGYTF. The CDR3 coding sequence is TGTGCCAGCAGTTTAACGGACAATAACTATGGCTACACCTTC.

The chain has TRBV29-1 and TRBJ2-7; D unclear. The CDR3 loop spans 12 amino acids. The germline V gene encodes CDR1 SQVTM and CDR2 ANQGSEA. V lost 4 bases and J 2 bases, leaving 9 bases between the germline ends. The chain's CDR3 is CSVGRQPYEQYF. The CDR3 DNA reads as TGCAGCGTTGGTAGGCAGCCCTACGAGCAGTACTTC.

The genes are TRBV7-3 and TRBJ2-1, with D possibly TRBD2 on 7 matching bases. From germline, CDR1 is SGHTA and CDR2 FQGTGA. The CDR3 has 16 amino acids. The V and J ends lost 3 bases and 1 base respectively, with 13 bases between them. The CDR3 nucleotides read TGTGCCAGCAGCTTGCTGGGGGGGCGATCCTACAATGAGCAGTTCTTC. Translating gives CASSLLGGRSYNEQFF.

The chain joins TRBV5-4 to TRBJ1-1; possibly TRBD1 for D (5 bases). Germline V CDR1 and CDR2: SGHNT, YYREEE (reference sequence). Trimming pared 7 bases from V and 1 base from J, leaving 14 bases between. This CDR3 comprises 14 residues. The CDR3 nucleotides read TGTGCCAGCCGGAAGGCGGGGGGGAACACTGAAGCTTTCTTT. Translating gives CASRKAGGNTEAFF.

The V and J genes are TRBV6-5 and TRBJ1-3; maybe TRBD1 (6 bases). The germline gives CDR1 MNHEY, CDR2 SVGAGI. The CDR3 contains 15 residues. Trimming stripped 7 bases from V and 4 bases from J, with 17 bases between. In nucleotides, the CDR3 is TGTGCCAGCATGGGGGGGGCCGCGGGAGGAAACACCATATATTTT. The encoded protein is CASMGGAAGGNTIYF.

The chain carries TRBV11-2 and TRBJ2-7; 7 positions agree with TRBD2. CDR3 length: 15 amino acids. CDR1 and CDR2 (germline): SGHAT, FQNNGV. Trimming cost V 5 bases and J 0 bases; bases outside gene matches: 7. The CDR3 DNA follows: TGTGCCAGCAGCCCCGCTAGCGGTTACTCCTACGAGCAGTACTTC. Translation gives CASSPASGYSYEQYF.

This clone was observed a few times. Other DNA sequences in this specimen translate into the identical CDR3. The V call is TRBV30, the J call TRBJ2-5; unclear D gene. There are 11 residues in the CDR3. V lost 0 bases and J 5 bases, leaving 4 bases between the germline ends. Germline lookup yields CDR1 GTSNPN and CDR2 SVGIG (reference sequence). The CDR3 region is CAWSVGETQYF. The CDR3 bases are TGTGCCTGGAGTGTAGGGGAGACCCAGTACTTC. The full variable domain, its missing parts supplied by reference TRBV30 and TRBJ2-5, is SQTIHQWPATLVQPVGSPLSLECTVEGTSNPNLYWYRQAAGRGLQLLFYSVGIGQISSEVPQNLSASRPQDRQFILSSKKLLLSDSGFYLCAWSVGETQYFGPGTRLLVL.

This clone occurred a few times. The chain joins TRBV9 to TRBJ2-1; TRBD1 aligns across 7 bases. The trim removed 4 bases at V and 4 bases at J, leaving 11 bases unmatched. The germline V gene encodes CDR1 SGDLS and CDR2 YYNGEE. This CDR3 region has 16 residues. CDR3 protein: CASSKSDRDPYNEQFF. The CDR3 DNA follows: TGTGCCAGCAGCAAATCAGACAGGGACCCTTACAATGAGCAGTTCTTC.

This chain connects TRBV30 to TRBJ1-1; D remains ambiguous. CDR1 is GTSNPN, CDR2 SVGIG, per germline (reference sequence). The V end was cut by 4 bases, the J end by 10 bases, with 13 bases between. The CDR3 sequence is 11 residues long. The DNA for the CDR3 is TGTGCCTGGACAGCTAGACGGTCAGCTTTCTTT. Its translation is CAWTARRSAFF. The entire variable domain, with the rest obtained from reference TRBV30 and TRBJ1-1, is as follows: SQTIHQWPATLVQPVGSPLSLECTVEGTSNPNLYWYRQAAGRGLQLLFYSVGIGQISSEVPQNLSASRPQDRQFILSSKKLLLSDSGFYLCAWTARRSAFFGQGTRLTVV.

CDR3 loop: CASNNGGARGYTF. CDR3 DNA sequence: TGTGCCAGTAACAACGGGGGGGCCCGCGGCTACACCTTC. The gene calls are TRBV7-9 and TRBJ1-2; D perhaps matches TRBD1 (6 bases). V was shortened by 9 bases and J by 8 bases, with 19 bases between the two germline ends. CDR1 is SEHNR, CDR2 FQNEAQ, per germline (reference sequence). The CDR3 has 13 amino acids.

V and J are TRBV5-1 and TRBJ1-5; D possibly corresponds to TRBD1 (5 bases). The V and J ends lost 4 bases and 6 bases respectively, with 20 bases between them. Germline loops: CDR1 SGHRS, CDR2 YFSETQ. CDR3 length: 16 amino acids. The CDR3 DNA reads TGCGCCAGCAGCCCCGGGGGGACCGGGGGGGTTCAGCCCCAGCATTTT. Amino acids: CASSPGGTGGVQPQHF.

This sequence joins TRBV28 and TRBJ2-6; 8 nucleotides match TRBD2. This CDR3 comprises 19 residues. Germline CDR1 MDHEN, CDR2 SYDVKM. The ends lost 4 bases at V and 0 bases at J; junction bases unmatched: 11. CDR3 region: CASSYRLIAGNSGANVLTF. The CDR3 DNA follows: TGTGCCAGCAGTTACCGACTAATAGCGGGGAACTCTGGGGCCAACGTCCTGACTTTC.

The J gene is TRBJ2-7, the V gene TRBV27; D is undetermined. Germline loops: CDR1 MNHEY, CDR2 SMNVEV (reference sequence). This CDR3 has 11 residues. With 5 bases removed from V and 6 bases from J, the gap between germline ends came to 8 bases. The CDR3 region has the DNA TGTGCCAGCAGTCAAGGGCTCGAGCAGTACTTC. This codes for CASSQGLEQYF.

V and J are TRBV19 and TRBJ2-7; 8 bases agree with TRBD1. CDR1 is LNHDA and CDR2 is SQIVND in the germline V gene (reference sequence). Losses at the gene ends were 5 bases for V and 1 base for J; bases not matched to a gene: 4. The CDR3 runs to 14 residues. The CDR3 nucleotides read TGTGCCAGTAGTTCTGGACAGGGATCCTACGAGCAGTACTTC. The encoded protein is CASSSGQGSYEQYF.

This chain's CDR3 is CASSPVAGGPSIEQYF. CDR3 nucleotides: TGTGCCAGCAGTCCCGTAGCGGGAGGGCCCTCGATAGAGCAGTACTTC. The chain carries TRBV6-4 and TRBJ2-7; 11 bases are shared with TRBD2. CDR1 is MRHNA and CDR2 is SNTAGT in the germline V gene. The trim removed 5 bases at V and 7 bases at J, leaving 13 bases unmatched. The CDR3 has 16 residues.

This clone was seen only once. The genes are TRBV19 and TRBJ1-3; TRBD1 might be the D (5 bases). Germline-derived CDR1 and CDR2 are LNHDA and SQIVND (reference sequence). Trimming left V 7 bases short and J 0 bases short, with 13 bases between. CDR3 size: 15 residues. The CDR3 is CASIREGISGNTIYF. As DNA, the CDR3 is TGTGCCAGTATCAGGGAGGGGATCTCTGGAAACACCATATATTTT.

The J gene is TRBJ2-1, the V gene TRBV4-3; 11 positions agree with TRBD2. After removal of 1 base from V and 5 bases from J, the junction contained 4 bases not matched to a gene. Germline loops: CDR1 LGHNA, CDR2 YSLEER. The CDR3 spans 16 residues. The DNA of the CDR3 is TGCGCCAGCAGCCAAGGGGGGACTAGCGGAAACAATGAGCAGTTCTTC. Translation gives CASSQGGTSGNNEQFF.